This T cell receptor (beta chain) appears in the sequencing data of a study of blood T cell repertoires in COVID-19. Whole-study context: Sites across the United States, Italy and Spain contributed samples from acute and convalescent COVID-19. From T cells, B-cell-depleted T cells, or PBMCs came the material, which was cDNA or gDNA.

Trimming left V 4 bases short and J 3 bases short, with 13 bases between. CDR1 is SGHNT, CDR2 YYREEE, per germline (reference sequence). The CDR3 consists of 14 residues. Under the authors' procedure: Amplification of reference gene primers was used by the study to estimate nucleated cell counts. Sequenced by immunoSEQ multiplex PCR; TCRdb stores in-frame clones only, minus some. V and J calls and clone size come straight from that table; D and trimming were deduced from the DNA. The data show 100,000 or so clones, with roughly 80% seen just once and 15% to 20% held by the top ten. The sequence came from a human donor in a cohort sampled during active COVID-19. The sample was peripheral blood. The chain employs TRBV5-4 and TRBJ1-2; TRBD1 is a possible D gene (5 bases). CDR3: CASSVIQVDYGYTF. The CDR3 nucleotides read TGTGCCAGCAGCGTGATACAGGTAGACTATGGCTACACCTTC. Supplemented by reference TRBV5-4 and TRBJ1-2, the full variable domain reads ETGVTQSPTHLIKTRGQQVTLRCSSQSGHNTVSWYQQALGQGPQFIFQYYREEENGRGNFPPRFSGLQFPNYSSELNVNALELDDSALYLCASSVIQVDYGYTFGSGTRLTVV.